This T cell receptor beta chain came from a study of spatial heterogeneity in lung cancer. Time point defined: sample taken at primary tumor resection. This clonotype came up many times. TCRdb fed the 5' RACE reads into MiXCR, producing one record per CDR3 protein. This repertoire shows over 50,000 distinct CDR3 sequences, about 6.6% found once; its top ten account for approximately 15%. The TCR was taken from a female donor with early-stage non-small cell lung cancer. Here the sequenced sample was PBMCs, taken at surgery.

The CDR3 DNA sequence: TGCGCCAGCAATACCGGTACAGCTCCGAACACCATATATTTT. Its protein is CASNTGTAPNTIYF. The chain employs TRBV5-1 and TRBJ1-3; D remains unclear. This CDR3 has 14 amino acids. Per germline, CDR1 SGHRS and CDR2 YFSETQ. V was pared by 6 bases and J by 7 bases, with 17 bases between.